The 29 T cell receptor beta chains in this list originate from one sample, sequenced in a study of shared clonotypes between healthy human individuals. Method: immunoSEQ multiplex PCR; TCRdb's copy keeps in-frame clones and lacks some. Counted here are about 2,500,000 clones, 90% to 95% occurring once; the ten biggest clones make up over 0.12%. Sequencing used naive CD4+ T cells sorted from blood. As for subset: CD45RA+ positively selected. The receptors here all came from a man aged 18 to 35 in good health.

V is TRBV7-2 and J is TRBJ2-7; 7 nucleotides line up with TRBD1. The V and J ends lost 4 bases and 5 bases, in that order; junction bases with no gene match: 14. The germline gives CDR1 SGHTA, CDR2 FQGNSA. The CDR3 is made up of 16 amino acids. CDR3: CASSSQPRGTGDEQYF. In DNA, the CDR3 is TGTGCCAGCAGCTCCCAACCCCGAGGAACAGGGGACGAGCAGTACTTC.

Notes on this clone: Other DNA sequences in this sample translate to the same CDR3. The DNA for the CDR3 is TGTGCCAGCAGCTTGTCGGTGAACACTGAAGCTTTCTTT. Translated, it gives CASSLSVNTEAFF. The chain combines TRBV5-6 with TRBJ1-1, with D unclear. Trimming cost V 1 base and J 0 bases, with 4 bases left between them. CDR3 length: 13 amino acids. Germline assignment: CDR1 SGHDT and CDR2 YYEEEE.

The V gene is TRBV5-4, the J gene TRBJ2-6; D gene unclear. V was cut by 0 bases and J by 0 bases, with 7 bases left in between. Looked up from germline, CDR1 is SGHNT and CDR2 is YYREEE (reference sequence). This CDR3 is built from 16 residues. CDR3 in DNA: TGTGCCAGCAGCTTGGCGCGCCTCTCTGGGGCCAACGTCCTGACTTTC. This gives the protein CASSLARLSGANVLTF.

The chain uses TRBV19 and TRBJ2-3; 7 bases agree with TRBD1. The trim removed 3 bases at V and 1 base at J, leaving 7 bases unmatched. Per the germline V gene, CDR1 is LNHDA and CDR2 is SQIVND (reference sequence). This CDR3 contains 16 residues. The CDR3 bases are TGTGCCAGTAGTATCGGAACCGGGACAGGCACAGATACGCAGTATTTT. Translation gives CASSIGTGTGTDTQYF.

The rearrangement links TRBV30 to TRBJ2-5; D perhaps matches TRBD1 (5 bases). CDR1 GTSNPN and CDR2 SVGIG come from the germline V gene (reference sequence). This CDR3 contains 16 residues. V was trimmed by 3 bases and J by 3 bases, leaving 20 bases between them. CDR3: CAWREDKQQSKETQYF. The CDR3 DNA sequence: TGTGCCTGGAGAGAGGACAAACAGCAATCGAAAGAGACCCAGTACTTC. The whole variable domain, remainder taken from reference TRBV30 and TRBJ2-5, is SQTIHQWPATLVQPVGSPLSLECTVEGTSNPNLYWYRQAAGRGLQLLFYSVGIGQISSEVPQNLSASRPQDRQFILSSKKLLLSDSGFYLCAWREDKQQSKETQYFGPGTRLLVL.

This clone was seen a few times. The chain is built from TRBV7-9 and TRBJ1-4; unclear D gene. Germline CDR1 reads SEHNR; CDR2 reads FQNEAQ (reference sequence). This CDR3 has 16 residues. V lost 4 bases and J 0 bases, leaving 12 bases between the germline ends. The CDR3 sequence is CASSSRTDATNEKLFF. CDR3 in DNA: TGTGCCAGCAGCTCCCGGACGGATGCAACTAATGAAAAACTGTTTTTT.

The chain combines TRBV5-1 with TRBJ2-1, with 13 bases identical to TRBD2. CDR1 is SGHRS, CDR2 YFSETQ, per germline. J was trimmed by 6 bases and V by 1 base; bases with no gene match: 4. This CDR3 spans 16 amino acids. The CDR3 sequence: CASSLRLAGGTNEQFF. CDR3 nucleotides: TGCGCCAGCAGCTTGAGACTAGCGGGGGGAACCAATGAGCAGTTCTTC.

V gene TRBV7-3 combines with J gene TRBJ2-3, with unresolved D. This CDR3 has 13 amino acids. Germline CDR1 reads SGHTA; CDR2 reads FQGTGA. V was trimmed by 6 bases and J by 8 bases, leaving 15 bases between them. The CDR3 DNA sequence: TGTGCCAGCAGTCCTAATCGGTTGGGTACGCAGTATTTT. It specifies CASSPNRLGTQYF.

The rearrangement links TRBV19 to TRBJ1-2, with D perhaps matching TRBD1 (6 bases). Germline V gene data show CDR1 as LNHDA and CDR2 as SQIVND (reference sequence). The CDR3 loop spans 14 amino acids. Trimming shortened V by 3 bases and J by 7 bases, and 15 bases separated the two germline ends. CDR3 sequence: CASSMNRENSGYTF. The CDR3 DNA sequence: TGTGCCAGTAGTATGAACAGGGAAAACAGTGGCTACACCTTC.

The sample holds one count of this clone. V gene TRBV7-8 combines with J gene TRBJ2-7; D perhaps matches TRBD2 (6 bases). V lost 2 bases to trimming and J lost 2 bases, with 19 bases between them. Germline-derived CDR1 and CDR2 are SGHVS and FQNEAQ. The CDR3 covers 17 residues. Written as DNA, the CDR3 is TGTGCCAGCAGCTTATACCTCCCGGGGGTTACGACCTACGAGCAGTACTTC. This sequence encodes CASSLYLPGVTTYEQYF.

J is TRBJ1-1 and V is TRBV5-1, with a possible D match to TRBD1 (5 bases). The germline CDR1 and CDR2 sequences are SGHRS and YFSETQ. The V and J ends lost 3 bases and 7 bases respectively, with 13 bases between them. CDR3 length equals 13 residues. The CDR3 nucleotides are TGCGCCAGCAGCTGGATGGTTGGGGGTGAAGCTTTCTTT. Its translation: CASSWMVGGEAFF.

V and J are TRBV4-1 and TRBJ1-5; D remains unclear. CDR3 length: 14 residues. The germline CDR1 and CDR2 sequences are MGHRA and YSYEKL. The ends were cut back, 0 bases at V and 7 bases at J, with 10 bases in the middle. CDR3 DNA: TGCGCCAGCAGCCAAGAAATGAAAGGGCAGCCCCAGCATTTT. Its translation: CASSQEMKGQPQHF.

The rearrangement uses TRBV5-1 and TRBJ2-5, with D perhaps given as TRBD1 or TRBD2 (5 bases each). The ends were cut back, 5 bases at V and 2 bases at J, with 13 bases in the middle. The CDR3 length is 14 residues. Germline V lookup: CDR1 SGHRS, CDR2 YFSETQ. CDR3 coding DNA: TGCGCCAGCAGTAGGGACGGAAAACAAGAGACCCAGTACTTC. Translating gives CASSRDGKQETQYF.

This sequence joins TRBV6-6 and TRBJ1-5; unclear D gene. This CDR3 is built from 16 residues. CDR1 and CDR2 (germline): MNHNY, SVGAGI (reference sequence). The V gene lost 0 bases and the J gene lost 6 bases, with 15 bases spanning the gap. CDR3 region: CASSYSGGVNAQPQHF. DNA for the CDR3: TGTGCCAGCAGTTACTCGGGTGGGGTAAACGCTCAGCCCCAGCATTTT.

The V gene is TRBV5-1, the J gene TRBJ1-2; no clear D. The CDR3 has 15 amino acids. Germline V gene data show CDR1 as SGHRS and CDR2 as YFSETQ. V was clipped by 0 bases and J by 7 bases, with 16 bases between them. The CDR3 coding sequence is TGCGCCAGCAGCTTGGAACGCGAAATTGCTTCTGGCTACACCTTC. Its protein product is CASSLEREIASGYTF.

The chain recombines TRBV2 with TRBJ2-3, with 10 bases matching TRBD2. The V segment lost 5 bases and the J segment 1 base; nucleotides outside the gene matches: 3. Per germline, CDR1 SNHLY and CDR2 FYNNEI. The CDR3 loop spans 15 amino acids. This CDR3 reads CASSFLAGGTDTQYF. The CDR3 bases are TGTGCCAGCAGTTTCCTAGCGGGGGGCACAGATACGCAGTATTTT.

The CDR3 bases are TGTGCCAGCTCCCCGGGTGTGGTTCCCCTCGGAGAGCAGTACTTC. Translation gives CASSPGVVPLGEQYF. This chain joins TRBV18 and TRBJ2-7, with D uncertain. Between the trimmed V and J ends, which lost 6 bases and 7 bases, there was a span of 22 bases. CDR1 is KGHSH, CDR2 LQKENI, per germline. The CDR3 covers 15 residues. The full variable domain, with the rest looked up from reference TRBV18 and TRBJ2-7, is NAGVMQNPRHLVRRRGQEARLRCSPMKGHSHVYWYRQLPEEGLKFMVYLQKENIIDESGMPKERFSAEFPKEGPSILRIQQVVRGDSAAYFCASSPGVVPLGEQYFGPGTRLTVT.

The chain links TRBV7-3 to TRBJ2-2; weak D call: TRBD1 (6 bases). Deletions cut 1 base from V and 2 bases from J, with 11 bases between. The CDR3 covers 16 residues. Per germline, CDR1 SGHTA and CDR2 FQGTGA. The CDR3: CASSLMAGANTGELFF. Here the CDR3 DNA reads TGTGCCAGCAGCTTAATGGCAGGGGCTAACACCGGGGAGCTGTTTTTT.

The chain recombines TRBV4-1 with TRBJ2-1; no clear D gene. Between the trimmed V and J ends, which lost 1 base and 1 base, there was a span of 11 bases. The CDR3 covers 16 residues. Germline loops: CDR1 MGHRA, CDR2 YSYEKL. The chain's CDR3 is CASSQVDILSYNEQFF. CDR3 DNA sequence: TGCGCCAGCAGCCAAGTCGACATCCTTTCCTACAATGAGCAGTTCTTC.

The chain's CDR3 is CASATRRNTEAFF. CDR3 bases: TGTGCTAGTGCCACGCGGAGAAACACTGAAGCTTTCTTT. The chain combines TRBV12-5 with TRBJ1-1; no definite D call. Germline-derived CDR1 and CDR2 are LGHNT and FRNRAP. This CDR3 is built from 13 residues. The V and J ends lost 7 bases and 2 bases respectively, with 11 bases between them.

CDR3 in amino acids: CASSVSIPTSGGQETQYF. CDR3 DNA: TGTGCCAGCAGCGTCTCCATTCCGACTAGCGGGGGCCAAGAGACCCAGTACTTC. This chain links TRBV9 with TRBJ2-5, with 12 bases that match TRBD2. The V segment lost 2 bases and the J segment 1 base; nucleotides outside the gene matches: 9. The CDR3 spans 18 residues. CDR1 is SGDLS and CDR2 is YYNGEE in the germline V gene.

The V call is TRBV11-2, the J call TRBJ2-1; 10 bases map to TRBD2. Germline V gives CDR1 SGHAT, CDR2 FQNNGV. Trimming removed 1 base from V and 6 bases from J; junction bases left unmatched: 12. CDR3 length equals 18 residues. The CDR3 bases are TGTGCCAGCAGCTTAGTTGCTAGCGGGAGCATTAGGGGCAATGAGCAGTTCTTC. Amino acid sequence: CASSLVASGSIRGNEQFF.

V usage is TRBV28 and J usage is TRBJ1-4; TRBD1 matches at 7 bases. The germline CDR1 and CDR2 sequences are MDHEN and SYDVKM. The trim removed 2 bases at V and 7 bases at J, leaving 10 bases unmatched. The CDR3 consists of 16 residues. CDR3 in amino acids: CASSLSIGGISEKLFF. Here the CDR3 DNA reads TGTGCCAGCAGTTTAAGCATAGGGGGCATCAGTGAAAAACTGTTTTTT.

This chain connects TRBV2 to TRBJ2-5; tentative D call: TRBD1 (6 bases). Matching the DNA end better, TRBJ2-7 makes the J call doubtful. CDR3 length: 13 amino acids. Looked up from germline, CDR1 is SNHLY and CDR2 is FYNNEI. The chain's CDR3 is CAINPDSTYEQYF. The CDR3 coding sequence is TGTGCCATCAACCCGGACAGTACCTACGAGCAGTACTTC.

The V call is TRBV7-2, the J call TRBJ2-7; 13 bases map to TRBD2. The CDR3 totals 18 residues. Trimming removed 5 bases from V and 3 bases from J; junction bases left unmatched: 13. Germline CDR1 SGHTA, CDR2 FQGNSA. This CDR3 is CASSPRTSGSLTNYEQYF. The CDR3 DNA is TGTGCCAGCAGCCCACGGACTAGCGGGAGTTTGACCAACTACGAGCAGTACTTC. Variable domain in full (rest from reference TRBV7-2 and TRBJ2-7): GAGVSQSPSNKVTEKGKDVELRCDPISGHTALYWYRQSLGQGLEFLIYFQGNSAPDKSGLPSDRFSAERTGGSVSTLTIQRTQQEDSAVYLCASSPRTSGSLTNYEQYFGPGTRLTVT.

CDR3 loop: CASPTDTQYF. The DNA of the CDR3 is TGCGCCAGCCCCACAGATACGCAGTATTTT. The chain carries TRBV4-1 and TRBJ2-3; no definite D call. This CDR3 contains 10 residues. CDR1 and CDR2 from the germline V gene are MGHRA and YSYEKL. Trimming took off 8 bases at V and 2 bases at J, with 2 bases between the two ends.

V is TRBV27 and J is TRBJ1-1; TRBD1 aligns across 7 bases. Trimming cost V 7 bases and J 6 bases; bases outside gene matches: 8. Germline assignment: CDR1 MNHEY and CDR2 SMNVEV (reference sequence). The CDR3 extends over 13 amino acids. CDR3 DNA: TGTGCCAGCATCACTCGGGACAGCGCTGAAGCTTTCTTT. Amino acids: CASITRDSAEAFF.

CDR3 sequence reads: CASSLEGQGASPLHF. The CDR3, as DNA: TGTGCCAGCAGCCTGGAGGGACAGGGGGCATCACCCCTCCACTTT. The rearrangement links TRBV6-5 to TRBJ1-6, with TRBD1 matching 12 bases. Unmatched junction bases numbered 7, after V lost 6 bases and J lost 10 bases. The CDR3 covers 15 residues. Germline V lookup: CDR1 MNHEY, CDR2 SVGAGI.

This CDR3 reads CAWRPSGGTYNEQFF. The CDR3 nucleotides are TGTGCCTGGAGGCCGAGCGGGGGGACATACAATGAGCAGTTCTTC. The genes are TRBV30 and TRBJ2-1; TRBD2 matches 9 bases. The CDR3 spans 15 residues. CDR1 and CDR2 from the germline V gene are GTSNPN and SVGIG (reference sequence). Losses at the gene ends were 3 bases for V and 4 bases for J; bases not matched to a gene: 7.